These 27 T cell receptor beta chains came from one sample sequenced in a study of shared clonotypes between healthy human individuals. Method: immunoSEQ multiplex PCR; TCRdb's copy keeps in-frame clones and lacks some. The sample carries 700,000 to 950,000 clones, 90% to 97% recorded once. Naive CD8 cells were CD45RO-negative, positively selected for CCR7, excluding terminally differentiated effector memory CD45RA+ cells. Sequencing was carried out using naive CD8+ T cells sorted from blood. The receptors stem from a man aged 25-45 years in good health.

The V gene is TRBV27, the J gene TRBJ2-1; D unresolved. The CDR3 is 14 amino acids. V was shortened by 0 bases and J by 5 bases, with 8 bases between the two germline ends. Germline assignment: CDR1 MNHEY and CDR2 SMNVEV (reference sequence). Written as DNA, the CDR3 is TGTGCCAGCAGTTTATCCGGACCCCACAATGAGCAGTTCTTC. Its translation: CASSLSGPHNEQFF.

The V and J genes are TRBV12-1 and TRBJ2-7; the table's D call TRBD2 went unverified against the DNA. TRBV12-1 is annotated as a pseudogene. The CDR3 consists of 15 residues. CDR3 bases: TGTGCCAGCAGCTTGAGAGGGCTAGCGGGTTACGAGCAGTACTTC. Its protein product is CASSLRGLAGYEQYF.

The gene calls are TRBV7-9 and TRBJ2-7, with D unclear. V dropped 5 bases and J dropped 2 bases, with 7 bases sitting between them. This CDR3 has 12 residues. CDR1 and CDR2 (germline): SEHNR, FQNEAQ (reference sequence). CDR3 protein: CASSPSAYEQYF. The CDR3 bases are TGTGCCAGCAGCCCCAGCGCCTACGAGCAGTACTTC.

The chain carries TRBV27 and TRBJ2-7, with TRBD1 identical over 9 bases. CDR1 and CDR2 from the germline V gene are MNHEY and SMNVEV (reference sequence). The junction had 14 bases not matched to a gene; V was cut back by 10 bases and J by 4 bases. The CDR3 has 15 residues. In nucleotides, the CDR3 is TGTGCCACTCGTCCCGGGACAGGGAAAGGGTACGAGCAGTACTTC. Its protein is CATRPGTGKGYEQYF.

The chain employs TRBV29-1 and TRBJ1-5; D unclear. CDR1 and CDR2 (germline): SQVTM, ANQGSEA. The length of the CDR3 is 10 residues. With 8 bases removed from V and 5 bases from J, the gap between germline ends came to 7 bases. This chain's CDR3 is CSPPDQPQHF. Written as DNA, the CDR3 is TGCAGCCCCCCGGATCAGCCCCAGCATTTT.

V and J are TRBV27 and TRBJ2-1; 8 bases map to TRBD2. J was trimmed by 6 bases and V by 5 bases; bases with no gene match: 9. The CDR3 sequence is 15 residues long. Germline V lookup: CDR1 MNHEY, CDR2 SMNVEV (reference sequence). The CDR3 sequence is CASSDTSGVPNEQFF. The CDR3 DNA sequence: TGTGCCAGCAGTGACACTAGCGGCGTCCCCAATGAGCAGTTCTTC.

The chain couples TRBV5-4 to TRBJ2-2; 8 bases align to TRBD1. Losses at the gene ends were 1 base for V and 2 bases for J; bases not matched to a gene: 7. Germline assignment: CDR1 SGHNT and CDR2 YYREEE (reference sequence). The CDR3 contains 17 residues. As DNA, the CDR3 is TGTGCCAGCAGCTTGCCTACCGGGACAGGTAACACCGGGGAGCTGTTTTTT. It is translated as CASSLPTGTGNTGELFF.

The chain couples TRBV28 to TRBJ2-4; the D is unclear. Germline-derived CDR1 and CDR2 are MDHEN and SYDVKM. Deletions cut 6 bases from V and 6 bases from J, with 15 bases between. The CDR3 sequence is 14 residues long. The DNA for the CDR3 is TGTGCCAGCAGCAGTCCCCAGTCATTAAACATTCAGTACTTC. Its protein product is CASSSPQSLNIQYF.

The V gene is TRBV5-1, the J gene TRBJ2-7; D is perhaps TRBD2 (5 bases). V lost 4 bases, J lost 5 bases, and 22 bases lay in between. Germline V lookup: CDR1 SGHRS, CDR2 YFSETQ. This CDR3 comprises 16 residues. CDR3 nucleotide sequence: TGCGCCAGCAGCGACTCATACAACGGGATTTCGGACGAGCAGTACTTC. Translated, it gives CASSDSYNGISDEQYF.

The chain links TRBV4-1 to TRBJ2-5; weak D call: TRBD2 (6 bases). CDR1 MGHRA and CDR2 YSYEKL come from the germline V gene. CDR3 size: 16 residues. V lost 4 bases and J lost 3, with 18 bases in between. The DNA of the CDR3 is TGCGCCAGCAGCCCGGGCGGGGCGGCCTTTGAAGAGACCCAGTACTTC. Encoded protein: CASSPGGAAFEETQYF.

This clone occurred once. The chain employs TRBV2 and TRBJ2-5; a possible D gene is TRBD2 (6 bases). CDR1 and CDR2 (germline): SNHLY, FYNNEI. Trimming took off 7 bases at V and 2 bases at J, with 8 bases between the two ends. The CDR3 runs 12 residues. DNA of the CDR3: TGTGCCAGCATCGGGGGTCAAGAGACCCAGTACTTC. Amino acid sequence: CASIGGQETQYF.

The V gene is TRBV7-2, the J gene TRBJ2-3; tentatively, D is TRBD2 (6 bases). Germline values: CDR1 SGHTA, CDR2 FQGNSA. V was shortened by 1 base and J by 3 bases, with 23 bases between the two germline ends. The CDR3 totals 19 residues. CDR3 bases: TGTGCCAGCAGCTTAGTATTCGCCCAAAGGGCGGGAATAACAGATACGCAGTATTTT. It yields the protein CASSLVFAQRAGITDTQYF.

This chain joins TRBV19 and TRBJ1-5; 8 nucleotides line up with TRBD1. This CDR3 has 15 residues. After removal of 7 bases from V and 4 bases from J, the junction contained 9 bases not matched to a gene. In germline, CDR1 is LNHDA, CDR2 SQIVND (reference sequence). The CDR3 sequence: CASTRTGSINQPQHF. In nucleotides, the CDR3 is TGTGCCAGTACCCGGACAGGGTCCATAAATCAGCCCCAGCATTTT. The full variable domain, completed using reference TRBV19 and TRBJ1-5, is DGGITQSPKYLFRKEGQNVTLSCEQNLNHDAMYWYRQDPGQGLRLIYYSQIVNDFQKGDIAEGYSVSREKKESFPLTVTSAQKNPTAFYLCASTRTGSINQPQHFGDGTRLSIL.

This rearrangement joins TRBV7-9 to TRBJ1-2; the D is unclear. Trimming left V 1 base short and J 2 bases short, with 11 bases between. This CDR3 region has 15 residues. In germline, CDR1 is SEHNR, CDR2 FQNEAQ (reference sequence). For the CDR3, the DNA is TGTGCCAGCAGCTTAGATCCGGATTCCAACTATGGCTACACCTTC. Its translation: CASSLDPDSNYGYTF.

DNA of the CDR3: TGTGCCACCGGGAGCATGAACACTGAAGCTTTCTTT. Protein product: CATGSMNTEAFF. The chain links TRBV15 to TRBJ1-1, with D uncertain. V was clipped by 8 bases and J by 0 bases, with 7 bases between them. CDR3 length equals 12 residues. The germline V gene encodes CDR1 LNHNV and CDR2 YYDKDF (reference sequence).

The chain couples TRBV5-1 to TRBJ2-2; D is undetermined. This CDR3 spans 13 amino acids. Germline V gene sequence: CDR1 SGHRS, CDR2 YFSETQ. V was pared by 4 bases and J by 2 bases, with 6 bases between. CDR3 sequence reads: CASSAYNTGELFF. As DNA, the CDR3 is TGCGCCAGCAGCGCGTACAACACCGGGGAGCTGTTTTTT.

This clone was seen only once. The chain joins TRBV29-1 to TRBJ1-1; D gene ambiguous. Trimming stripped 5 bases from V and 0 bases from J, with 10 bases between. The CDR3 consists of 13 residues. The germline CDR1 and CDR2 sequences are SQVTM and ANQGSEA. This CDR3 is CSVLPLVNTEAFF. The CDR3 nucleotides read TGCAGCGTTCTCCCTCTAGTGAACACTGAAGCTTTCTTT.

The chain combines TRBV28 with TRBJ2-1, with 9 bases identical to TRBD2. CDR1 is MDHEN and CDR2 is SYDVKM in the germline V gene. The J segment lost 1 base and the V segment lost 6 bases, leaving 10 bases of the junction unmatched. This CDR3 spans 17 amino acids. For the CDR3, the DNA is TGTGCCAGCAGAACTATAGCGGGAGCGGGATCCTACAATGAGCAGTTCTTC. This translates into CASRTIAGAGSYNEQFF.

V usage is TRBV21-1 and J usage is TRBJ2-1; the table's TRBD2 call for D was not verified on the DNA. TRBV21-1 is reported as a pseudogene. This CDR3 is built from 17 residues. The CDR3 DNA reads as TGTGCCAGCAGCAAAGTAAAGCGGGATTGGTTCGGCAATGAGCAGTTCTTC. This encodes CASSKVKRDWFGNEQFF.

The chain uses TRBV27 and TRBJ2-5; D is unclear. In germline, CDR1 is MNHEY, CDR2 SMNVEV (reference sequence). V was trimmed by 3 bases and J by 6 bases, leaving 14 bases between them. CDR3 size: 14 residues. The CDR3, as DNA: TGTGCCAGCAGTTTGACAAGGCCCTCCCAGACCCAGTACTTC. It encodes CASSLTRPSQTQYF.

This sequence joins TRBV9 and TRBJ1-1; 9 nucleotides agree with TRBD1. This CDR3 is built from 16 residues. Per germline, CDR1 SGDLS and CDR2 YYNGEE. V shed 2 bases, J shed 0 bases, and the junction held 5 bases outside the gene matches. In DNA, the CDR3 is TGTGCCAGCAGCGTCCGGGACAGGGAAATGAACACTGAAGCTTTCTTT. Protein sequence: CASSVRDREMNTEAFF.

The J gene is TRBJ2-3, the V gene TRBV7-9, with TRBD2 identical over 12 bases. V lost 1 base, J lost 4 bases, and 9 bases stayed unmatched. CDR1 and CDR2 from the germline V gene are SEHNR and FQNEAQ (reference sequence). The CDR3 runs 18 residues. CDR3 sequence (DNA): TGTGCCAGCAGCTTAGAAAGGACTCTAGCGGGAGGGCCAGATACGCAGTATTTT. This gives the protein CASSLERTLAGGPDTQYF.

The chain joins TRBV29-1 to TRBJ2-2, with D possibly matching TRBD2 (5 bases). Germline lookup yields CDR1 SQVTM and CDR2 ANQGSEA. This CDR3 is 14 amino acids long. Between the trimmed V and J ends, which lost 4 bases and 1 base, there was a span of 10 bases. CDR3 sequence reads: CSVGPGVNTGELFF. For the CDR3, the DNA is TGCAGCGTTGGGCCCGGGGTGAACACCGGGGAGCTGTTTTTT.

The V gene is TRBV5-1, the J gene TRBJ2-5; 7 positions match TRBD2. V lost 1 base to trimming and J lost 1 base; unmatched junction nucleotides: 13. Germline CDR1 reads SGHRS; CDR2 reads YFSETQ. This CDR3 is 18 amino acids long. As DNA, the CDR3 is TGCGCCAGCAGCTTGCCTCGCCAGGGACTATCGGGCCAAGAGACCCAGTACTTC. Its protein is CASSLPRQGLSGQETQYF. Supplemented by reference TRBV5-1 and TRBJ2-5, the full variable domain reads KAGVTQTPRYLIKTRGQQVTLSCSPISGHRSVSWYQQTPGQGLQFLFEYFSETQRNKGNFPGRFSGRQFSNSRSEMNVSTLELGDSALYLCASSLPRQGLSGQETQYFGPGTRLLVL.

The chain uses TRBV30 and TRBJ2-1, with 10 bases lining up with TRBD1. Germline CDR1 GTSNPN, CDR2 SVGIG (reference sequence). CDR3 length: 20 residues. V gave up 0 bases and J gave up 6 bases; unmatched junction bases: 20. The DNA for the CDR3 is TGTGCCTGGAGTGTAAATGTTTGGCCTCACCCGGGACAGGGGATCAATGAGCAGTTCTTC. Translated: CAWSVNVWPHPGQGINEQFF.

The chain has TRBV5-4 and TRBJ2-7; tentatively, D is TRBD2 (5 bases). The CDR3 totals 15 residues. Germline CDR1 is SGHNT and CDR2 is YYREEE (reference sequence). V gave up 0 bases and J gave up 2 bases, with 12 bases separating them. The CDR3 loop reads CASSLDGVVTYEQYF. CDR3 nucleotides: TGTGCCAGCAGCTTGGACGGGGTGGTTACCTACGAGCAGTACTTC.

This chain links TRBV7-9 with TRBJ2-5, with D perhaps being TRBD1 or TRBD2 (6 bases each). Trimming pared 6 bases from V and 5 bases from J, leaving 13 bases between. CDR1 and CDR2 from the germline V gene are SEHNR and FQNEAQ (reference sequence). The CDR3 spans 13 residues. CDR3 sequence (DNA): TGTGCCAGCAGGTCAAGAGGGGGGGAGACCCAGTACTTC. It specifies CASRSRGGETQYF.